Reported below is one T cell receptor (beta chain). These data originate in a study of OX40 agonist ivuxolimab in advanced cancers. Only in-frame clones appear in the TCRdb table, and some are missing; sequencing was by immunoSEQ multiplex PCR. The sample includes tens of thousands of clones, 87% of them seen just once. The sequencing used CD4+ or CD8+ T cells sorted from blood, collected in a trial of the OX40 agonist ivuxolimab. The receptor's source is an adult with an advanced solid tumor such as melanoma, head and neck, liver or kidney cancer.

The CDR3 nucleotides are TGTGCCAGCAAAAAGACAGGGCTCAATGAGCAGTTCTTC. Translation: CASKKTGLNEQFF. The rearrangement links TRBV25-1 to TRBJ2-1, with TRBD1 identical over 7 bases. V shed 7 bases and J 6 bases; nucleotides not matched to a gene: 6. Germline values: CDR1 MGHDK, CDR2 SYGVNS. This CDR3 is built from 13 residues.